The sequence of this TCR beta chain was determined in a study of T cell responses to AZD1222 COVID-19 vaccine. Data came from immunoSEQ multiplex PCR; TCRdb stores just in-frame clones and leaves some out. The sample contains 85,000 to 130,000 clones, roughly 88% of which appear only once. V trimming: 4 bases; J trimming: 5 bases; junction bases outside the gene matches: 3. The germline V gene has CDR1 LGHNT and CDR2 FRNRAP. The CDR3 contains 15 residues. Details on this clone: Its antigen is still unknown.

Findings of the study overall: Donors were chiefly white British, with a greater number of females, and clonal diversity was perhaps underestimated. Reports say nearly half of spike-specific TCRs go after unmutated variant regions.

The input for sequencing was peripheral blood, taken on day 0 of AZD1222 vaccination. The V gene is TRBV12-5, the J gene TRBJ2-1; 12 nucleotides line up with TRBD2. This receptor was identified in an adult in good health. The CDR3 sequence is CASGWGLAGNNEQFF. Here the CDR3 DNA reads TGTGCTAGTGGTTGGGGACTAGCGGGTAACAATGAGCAGTTCTTC.